The rows below give T cell receptor beta chains drawn from one sample of a study of blood T cell repertoires in COVID-19. The repertoire was sequenced with immunoSEQ multiplex PCR; TCRdb's copy has only in-frame clones and lacks some. The sample gives 430,000 or so clones, roughly 90% of which show up once; approximately 1.8% is in the top ten. Sequenced input: PBMCs or T cells enriched from blood (not recorded which). The receptors come from a woman aged 35 to 49 who had recovered from COVID-19. Each CDR3 is given with its conserved first and last residue. The D gene is left open where the match is weak. The size field is filled for only some rows; it gives once, few, many or a size class.

NA TRBJ2-7 NA TRBV11-2 CASSLWSASSCYF TGTGCCAGCAGCCTCTGGTCGGCGTCTAGCTGCTACTTC
NA TRBJ2-2 TRBD1 TRBV18 CASSRSVRTGGQSNTGELFF TGTGCCAGCTCACGAAGTGTGCGGACAGGGGGGCAATCGAACACCGGGGAGCTGTTTTTT
NA TRBJ1-1 NA TRBV19 CASITVLGTEAFF TGTGCCAGCATAACAGTATTGGGCACTGAAGCTTTCTTT
few TRBJ2-7 NA TRBV18 CASSLLKLSDEQYF TGTGCCAGCTCACTGCTAAAGTTGAGCGACGAGCAGTACTTC
NA TRBJ2-2 TRBD2 TRBV19 CASSRVAGSGDTGELFF TGTGCCAGTAGTAGGGTAGCGGGATCCGGAGACACCGGGGAGCTGTTTTTT
NA TRBJ1-1 NA TRBV5-4 CASSLHGHQNTEAFF TGTGCCAGCAGCCTACATGGACACCAGAACACTGAAGCTTTCTTT
NA TRBJ1-5 NA TRBV12-5 CASGSRQVGFGHQPQHF TGTGCTAGTGGTTCCAGACAGGTGGGTTTCGGTCATCAGCCCCAGCATTTT
once TRBJ2-1 NA TRBV11-2 CASSLEWSDYNEQFF TGTGCCAGCAGCTTAGAATGGTCAGACTACAATGAGCAGTTCTTC
NA TRBJ1-2 NA TRBV19 CASSRTGGTNYGYTF TGTGCCTCCTCACGGACCGGAGGAACTAACTATGGCTACACCTTC
NA TRBJ1-2 NA TRBV14 CASSLLLGYGESYGYTF TGTGCCAGCAGCCTTCTCTTGGGTTACGGGGAATCCTATGGCTACACCTTC
NA TRBJ2-7 NA TRBV6-5 CASSFSAGGTYEQYF TGTGCCAGCAGTTTCTCCGCCGGGGGAACCTACGAGCAGTACTTC
NA TRBJ2-2 NA TRBV19 CASSIRVGNTGELFF TGTGCCAGTAGTATCAGGGTCGGAAACACCGGGGAGCTGTTTTTT
NA TRBJ1-2 NA TRBV4-1 CASSPREATYGYTF TGCGCCAGCAGCCCGCGGGAGGCCACCTATGGCTACACCTTC
NA TRBJ2-5 TRBD2 TRBV18 CASSKGLAGERETQYF TGTGCCAGCTCAAAGGGACTAGCGGGAGAACGTGAGACCCAGTACTTC
NA TRBJ2-3 NA TRBV7-9 CASSLSPDTQYF TGTGCCAGCAGCCTTAGTCCAGATACGCAGTATTTT
NA TRBJ2-1 TRBD2 TRBV4-1 CASSLPAGLANNEQFF TGCGCCAGCAGCCTCCCGGCGGGACTAGCCAACAATGAGCAGTTCTTC
NA TRBJ1-4 TRBD1 TRBV5-1 CASRRDRGEKLFF TGCGCCAGCAGGCGCGACAGGGGAGAAAAACTGTTTTTT
once TRBJ2-3 TRBD2 TRBV6-2/TRBV6-3 CASSIAGGGNTQYF TGTGCCAGCAGTATAGCGGGAGGAGGCAATACGCAGTATTTT
NA TRBJ2-1 TRBD2 TRBV6-5 CATTLAGGNNEQFF TGTGCCACCACACTAGCGGGAGGTAACAATGAGCAGTTCTTC
once TRBJ2-5 NA TRBV18 CASSQRGNKETQYF TGTGCCAGCTCACAACGGGGGAACAAAGAGACCCAGTACTTC
NA TRBJ2-1 NA TRBV11-2 CASSFPSRGNEQFF TGTGCCAGCAGCTTCCCTAGTCGAGGGAATGAGCAGTTCTTC
NA TRBJ2-5 NA TRBV5-1 CASSPITTGARTQYF TGCGCCAGCAGCCCCATAACGACAGGAGCGAGGACCCAGTACTTC
NA TRBJ2-2 TRBD1 TRBV9 CASSVARQGGRTGELFF TGTGCCAGCAGCGTAGCTAGACAGGGGGGAAGGACCGGGGAGCTGTTTTTT
NA TRBJ1-1 TRBD1 TRBV15 CATSIAGGDTEAFF TGTGCCACCAGCATCGCAGGGGGCGACACTGAAGCTTTCTTT
NA TRBJ1-2 TRBD1 TRBV19 CASSLKDRGYTF TGTGCCAGTAGCCTCAAGGACAGGGGCTACACCTTC
NA TRBJ2-1 TRBD2 TRBV19 CASSTLAGGPPHEQFF TGTGCCAGTAGTACTCTAGCGGGAGGCCCACCCCATGAGCAGTTCTTC
NA TRBJ2-5 TRBD2 TRBV7-8 CASSFGRRGLEGQYF TGTGCCAGCAGCTTCGGCAGGCGGGGGTTGGAAGGCCAGTACTTC
NA TRBJ2-2 NA TRBV2 CASSGAGMYTGELFF TGTGCCAGCAGTGGCGCGGGAATGTACACCGGGGAGCTGTTTTTT
NA TRBJ1-1 NA TRBV5-1 CASSSTGLNTEAFF TGCGCCAGCAGCTCCACAGGGTTGAACACTGAAGCTTTCTTT
NA TRBJ1-2 TRBD1 TRBV5-1 CASRSGGDLVNYGYTF TGCGCCAGCAGATCAGGGGGCGATTTAGTTAACTATGGCTACACCTTC
NA TRBJ2-7 TRBD2 TRBV3-1/TRBV3-2 CASSQEGPSERDATYEQYF TGTGCCAGCAGCCAAGAGGGGCCCTCGGAGCGGGACGCGACCTACGAGCAGTACTTC
few TRBJ2-3 NA TRBV24-1 CATSRGNTQYF TGTGCCACCAGTAGGGGGAATACGCAGTATTTT
NA TRBJ2-7 TRBD1 TRBV11-3 CASSLGTGAAEQYF TGTGCCAGCAGCTTAGGGACAGGTGCGGCCGAGCAGTACTTC
NA TRBJ2-1 TRBD2 TRBV24-1 CATSDFTSGSIRVEQFF TGTGCCACCAGTGATTTTACTAGCGGGAGCATTCGGGTTGAGCAGTTCTTC
NA TRBJ1-2 NA TRBV25-1 CASSELGQLASYGYTF TGTGCCAGCAGTGAACTAGGTCAGCTGGCTAGCTATGGCTACACCTTC
NA TRBJ2-7 NA TRBV20-1 CSASLLPSSGEQYF TGCAGTGCTAGTTTACTCCCCTCGTCGGGGGAGCAGTACTTC
NA TRBJ2-2 NA TRBV5-6 CASSFIDGELFF TGTGCCAGCAGCTTTATAGACGGGGAGCTGTTTTTT
NA TRBJ2-3 TRBD2 TRBV10-1 CASSNIAGSTDTQYF TGCGCCAGCTCTAATATAGCGGGGAGCACAGATACGCAGTATTTT
once TRBJ2-1 TRBD2 TRBV6-4 CASSDYGGSSYNEQFF TGTGCCAGCAGTGACTATGGCGGGAGCTCCTACAATGAGCAGTTCTTC
NA TRBJ2-1 TRBD2 TRBV6-2/TRBV6-3 CASIPSGRAYNEQFF TGTGCCAGCATCCCCTCAGGGAGGGCCTACAATGAGCAGTTCTTC
NA TRBJ2-4 TRBD2 TRBV19 CASSTLSGRGLNIQYF TGTGCCAGTAGTACACTAAGCGGGAGGGGATTAAACATTCAGTACTTC
NA TRBJ1-1 TRBD1 TRBV25-1 CASSAEMGDRASAFF TGTGCCAGCAGTGCCGAAATGGGGGACAGGGCAAGCGCTTTCTTT
NA TRBJ1-2 TRBD1 TRBV6-4 CASSVGRGRGYGYTF TGTGCCAGCAGTGTCGGGAGGGGGCGAGGCTATGGCTACACCTTC
NA TRBJ1-3 TRBD1 TRBV7-6 CASSQGQANSGNTIYF TGTGCCAGCAGCCAAGGACAGGCGAACTCTGGAAACACCATATATTTT
NA TRBJ1-1 TRBD1 TRBV11-2 CASSSTGVEAFF TGTGCCAGCAGCTCGACAGGGGTAGAGGCTTTCTTT
few TRBJ2-1 TRBD2 TRBV15 CATSTRTSGREQFF TGTGCCACCAGCACCCGGACTAGCGGGAGGGAGCAGTTCTTC
NA TRBJ1-2 NA TRBV18 CASSPFKGMDGYTF TGTGCCAGCTCACCATTCAAGGGGATGGATGGCTACACCTTC
NA TRBJ2-7 TRBD2 TRBV27 CASSLSRTSGYEQYF TGTGCCAGCAGTTTATCGAGGACTAGCGGCTACGAGCAGTACTTC
NA TRBJ2-1 NA TRBV5-1 CASSSLDSGLNEQFF TGCGCCAGCAGCTCCTTGGACTCGGGGTTGAATGAGCAGTTCTTC
NA TRBJ1-1 NA TRBV7-9 CASSHDLGGEAFF TGTGCCAGCAGCCATGACCTGGGGGGTGAAGCTTTCTTT
NA TRBJ1-5 NA TRBV19 CASSIIGAALGPQHF TGTGCCAGTAGTATAATAGGGGCAGCCCTCGGGCCCCAGCATTTT
NA TRBJ2-7 TRBD1 TRBV27 CASRIRGSSSYEQYF TGTGCCAGCAGAATCAGGGGGTCTAGCTCCTACGAGCAGTACTTC
NA TRBJ2-7 TRBD1 TRBV3-1/TRBV3-2 CASSQEPRGLDEQYF TGTGCCAGCAGCCAAGAACCCAGGGGGCTTGACGAGCAGTACTTC
NA TRBJ1-1 NA TRBV7-9 CASSSGDGLATEAFF TGTGCCAGCAGCTCAGGCGATGGGTTGGCCACTGAAGCTTTCTTT
NA TRBJ2-3 TRBD2 TRBV4-2 CASSPSGSTDTQYF TGTGCCAGCAGCCCTAGCGGAAGCACAGATACGCAGTATTTT